Described below is a single TCR beta chain sequence and its context. The sample is drawn from a study of a mutant IDH1 vaccine in newly diagnosed glioma. Overall study context: Patients arrived already treated with radiotherapy, temozolomide, or both, most having had both.

Time point noted: baseline, week 1 (first vaccination visit). Noted treatment: pre-vaccination baseline after standard-of-care therapy. Generated by immunoSEQ multiplex PCR, the TCRdb table keeps only in-frame clones and is missing some. In the table there are fewer than 40,000 clones, approximately 80% of which are singletons. Sequencing was performed on PBMCs, taken from a glioma patient treated with radiotherapy, temozolomide or both. This receptor was obtained from a young man with glioma.

The DNA of the CDR3 is TGTGCCAGCAGTTACTCGAGGCAGGGCCATCAGCCCCAGCATTTT. Translating gives CASSYSRQGHQPQHF. The chain uses TRBV6-5 and TRBJ1-5, with D perhaps matching TRBD1 (5 bases). This CDR3 is 15 amino acids long. V was cut by 0 bases and J by 5 bases, with 11 bases left in between. Germline-derived CDR1 and CDR2 are MNHEY and SVGAGI.